This TCR beta chain was captured in a study of cytomegalovirus exposure and HLA in healthy donors. Study outcomes and limitations: The study flagged around 150 TCR beta chains as cytomegalovirus-associated. An analysis done earlier found most TCR beta V segments productive about 87% or about 30% of the time.

With 60 Vbeta and 13 Jbeta primers, the PCR was carried out. The method was immunoSEQ multiplex PCR; TCRdb's version includes in-frame clones alone and lacks a portion of them. This table holds 120,000 or so clones, 75% to 90% found once. As for this clone: Its antigen is as yet unknown.

The clonotype originates from a male donor in good health and CMV-seronegative. The sequenced sample was PBMCs.

CDR3 in amino acids: CASSPRGGRANNEQFF. For the CDR3, the DNA is TGTGCCAGCAGCCCCCGCGGCGGGAGGGCAAACAATGAGCAGTTCTTC. The genes are TRBV7-9 and TRBJ2-1; 9 nucleotides match TRBD2. Trimming removed 5 bases from V and 5 bases from J; junction bases left unmatched: 10. The CDR3 totals 16 residues. CDR1 is SEHNR, CDR2 FQNEAQ, per germline (reference sequence).